The rows below give T cell receptor beta chains drawn from one sample of a study of CD8 T cells in Susac syndrome. TCRdb reanalysed the immunoSEQ multiplex PCR reads using MiXCR and keeps one entry per CDR3 protein. The data show roughly 130,000 distinct CDR3 sequences, nearly 95% seen once. Input material: CD4+ T cells from PBMCs. These TCRs come from a human donor in good health. Both conserved end residues are part of each CDR3. The D gene is left open where the match is weak. Clone size is shown for a subset of rows, as once, few, many or a class of expanded clone.

DNA: TGTGCCAGCTCACGAGCTAGCGGGAGTATGGTACTCGAGCAGTACTTC
CDR3: CASSRASGSMVLEQYF
J: TRBJ2-7
size: -
V: TRBV18
D: TRBD2

DNA: TGCGCCAGCAGCTTCGAAACAGGGACGGTATACAATGAGCAGTTCTTC
CDR3: CASSFETGTVYNEQFF
J: TRBJ2-1
size: -
V: TRBV5-1
D: -

DNA: TGTGCCAGCAGCTTACCCCGGGGCGAGCAGTACTTC
CDR3: CASSLPRGEQYF
J: TRBJ2-7
size: -
V: TRBV7-2
D: -

DNA: TGTGCCAGTAGTATTGGTGACAGGGGGCAAGTCACTGAAGCTTTCTTT
CDR3: CASSIGDRGQVTEAFF
J: TRBJ1-1
size: once
V: TRBV19
D: TRBD1

DNA: TGTGCCAGCAGCTTAGCATCGGGGGCCCACTACGAGCAGTACTTC
CDR3: CASSLASGAHYEQYF
J: TRBJ2-7
size: -
V: TRBV7-2
D: -

DNA: TGCAGTGCTAGAGAGGGTAGCGGGAGAGCCGAGCAGTACTTC
CDR3: CSAREGSGRAEQYF
J: TRBJ2-7
size: -
V: TRBV20-1
D: TRBD2

DNA: TGCGCCAGCAGCGGTGACCTCACTACGCAGTATTTT
CDR3: CASSGDLTTQYF
J: TRBJ2-3
size: -
V: TRBV5-1
D: -

DNA: TGTGCCAGCAGCTTAGGACTATCTTCTAGCTCCTACAATGAGCAGTTCTTC
CDR3: CASSLGLSSSSYNEQFF
J: TRBJ2-1
size: -
V: TRBV7-2
D: -

DNA: TGTGCCAGCTCACCAATGGACAGCCTTAACTATGGCTACACCTTC
CDR3: CASSPMDSLNYGYTF
J: TRBJ1-2
size: -
V: TRBV18
D: -

DNA: TGTGCCAGCAGCTTAGAAGGGACAGTCACCGGGGAGCTGTTTTTT
CDR3: CASSLEGTVTGELFF
J: TRBJ2-2
size: -
V: TRBV7-9
D: TRBD1

DNA: TGTGCCAGCAGTCGTGGTGACCTAGCCAAAAACATTCAGTACTTC
CDR3: CASSRGDLAKNIQYF
J: TRBJ2-4
size: -
V: TRBV28
D: -

DNA: TGTGCCAGTAGTGAACGGCTGGGACAGGGGAACACTGAAGCTTTCTTT
CDR3: CASSERLGQGNTEAFF
J: TRBJ1-1
size: -
V: TRBV19
D: TRBD1

DNA: TGTGCCAGCAGTGTCTTACGATACGAGCAGTACTTC
CDR3: CASSVLRYEQYF
J: TRBJ2-7
size: -
V: TRBV2
D: -

DNA: TGTGCCACCAGCAGATCGCCGGGACGCCCGGGGGAGACCCAGTACTTC
CDR3: CATSRSPGRPGETQYF
J: TRBJ2-5
size: -
V: TRBV15
D: -

DNA: TGCGCCAGCAGCTTGTTCCCAGGCCAAATTAGCACAGATACGCAGTATTTT
CDR3: CASSLFPGQISTDTQYF
J: TRBJ2-3
size: -
V: TRBV5-1
D: -

DNA: TGTGCCAGCAGTCGGATACAGGGGGCAAACACCGGGGAGCTGTTTTTT
CDR3: CASSRIQGANTGELFF
J: TRBJ2-2
size: -
V: TRBV7-9
D: TRBD1

DNA: TGTGCCAGCAGCCGGGGACAGGGAGCGGCAAATGGCTACACCTTC
CDR3: CASSRGQGAANGYTF
J: TRBJ1-2
size: -
V: TRBV3-1
D: TRBD1

DNA: TGTGCCGCGGGACTAGCGGGACTCAATGAGCAGTTCTTC
CDR3: CAAGLAGLNEQFF
J: TRBJ2-1
size: -
V: TRBV24-1
D: TRBD2

DNA: TGTGCCAGCAGTTTAAAGCTTTCCTACGAGCAGTACTTC
CDR3: CASSLKLSYEQYF
J: TRBJ2-7
size: -
V: TRBV28
D: -

DNA: TGTGCCAGCCAGGGGGCGTGGGAGCAGTACTTC
CDR3: CASQGAWEQYF
J: TRBJ2-7
size: -
V: TRBV28
D: TRBD1

DNA: TGTGCCAGCAGCTGGGGGGTAGTCAAGACCACCGGGGAGCTGTTTTTT
CDR3: CASSWGVVKTTGELFF
J: TRBJ2-2
size: -
V: TRBV5-6
D: -

DNA: TGCAGCGGAGGCGTCGCAGATACGCAGTATTTT
CDR3: CSGGVADTQYF
J: TRBJ2-3
size: -
V: TRBV29-1
D: -

DNA: TGTGCCACCAGTGATCCTCCGGGACAGGGGGCCGCAGATACGCAGTATTTT
CDR3: CATSDPPGQGAADTQYF
J: TRBJ2-3
size: -
V: TRBV24-1
D: TRBD1

DNA: TGTGCCAGCAGTTATACGGCTAGCGGAGCCTACGAGCAGTACTTC
CDR3: CASSYTASGAYEQYF
J: TRBJ2-7
size: -
V: TRBV6-2/TRBV6-3
D: TRBD2

DNA: TGTGCCAGCAGGTCATGGCCGGGGGAGGAAGCTTTCTTT
CDR3: CASRSWPGEEAFF
J: TRBJ1-1
size: -
V: TRBV12-3/TRBV12-4
D: -

DNA: TGTGCCAGCAGCCAAGGTAACGGAGGGTATTACGAGCAGTACTTC
CDR3: CASSQGNGGYYEQYF
J: TRBJ2-7
size: -
V: TRBV4-2
D: -

DNA: TGCGCCAGCAGGGGACAGGGCCTCTATGGCTACACCTTC
CDR3: CASRGQGLYGYTF
J: TRBJ1-2
size: -
V: TRBV5-1
D: TRBD1

DNA: TGCAGCGCCCGACTAGCTGGTCCCTCCTACAATGAGCAGTTCTTC
CDR3: CSARLAGPSYNEQFF
J: TRBJ2-1
size: -
V: TRBV29-1
D: TRBD2

DNA: TGCAGCGTTGAAGATCTGGAGATGAAGATCGTGACCAACTATGGCTACACCTTC
CDR3: CSVEDLEMKIVTNYGYTF
J: TRBJ1-2
size: -
V: TRBV29-1
D: -

DNA: TGTGCCAGCAGCTTAGCGCGGGGAGGAGCGAACACTGAAGCTTTCTTT
CDR3: CASSLARGGANTEAFF
J: TRBJ1-1
size: -
V: TRBV11-1
D: -

DNA: TGTGCCAGCTCACCGGACAGAAACACCGGGGAGCTGTTTTTT
CDR3: CASSPDRNTGELFF
J: TRBJ2-2
size: -
V: TRBV18
D: -

DNA: TGTGCCTGGACTCTCCCGGGCCACAATGAGCAGTTCTTC
CDR3: CAWTLPGHNEQFF
J: TRBJ2-1
size: -
V: TRBV30
D: -

DNA: TGTGCCAGCAGCCAAGTCGGGCAGGGGGCAGGCGAGCAGTACTTC
CDR3: CASSQVGQGAGEQYF
J: TRBJ2-7
size: -
V: TRBV3-1
D: TRBD1

DNA: TGTGCCAGCACTCGGGACAGGGGGCAATACGAGCAGTACTTC
CDR3: CASTRDRGQYEQYF
J: TRBJ2-7
size: -
V: TRBV7-9
D: TRBD1

DNA: TGTGCCAGCAGAGGGAGGGTCCAAGAGACCCAGTACTTC
CDR3: CASRGRVQETQYF
J: TRBJ2-5
size: -
V: TRBV2
D: TRBD2

DNA: TGTGCCAGCAGCTTGCTTCAAGGTCGGACCGGGGAGCTGTTTTTT
CDR3: CASSLLQGRTGELFF
J: TRBJ2-2
size: -
V: TRBV5-6
D: -

DNA: TGTGCCAGCAGTTTAGAAGGGCCAGGGCAGATTGGCACTGAAGCTTTCTTT
CDR3: CASSLEGPGQIGTEAFF
J: TRBJ1-1
size: -
V: TRBV27
D: -

DNA: TGTGCCAGCAGCCAACTGGGGGCTTTCACTGAAGCTTTCTTT
CDR3: CASSQLGAFTEAFF
J: TRBJ1-1
size: -
V: TRBV3-1
D: -

DNA: TGTGCCACCGAGACCGTACCCTACGAGCAGTACTTC
CDR3: CATETVPYEQYF
J: TRBJ2-7
size: -
V: TRBV28
D: -

DNA: TGTGCCAGCAGCACACCGGGACTACCTTACGAGCAGTACTTC
CDR3: CASSTPGLPYEQYF
J: TRBJ2-7
size: once
V: TRBV4-2
D: TRBD2

DNA: TGCGCCAGCAGCTTGATGGGGGTCGGCACCGGGGAGCTGTTTTTT
CDR3: CASSLMGVGTGELFF
J: TRBJ2-2
size: -
V: TRBV5-1
D: -

DNA: TGTGCCAGCAGTTACGACAGGGACCTCTCCTACGAGCAGTACTTC
CDR3: CASSYDRDLSYEQYF
J: TRBJ2-7
size: -
V: TRBV6-6
D: TRBD1

DNA: TGCAGCGGGGCGAGCCCCGATGAGCAGTTCTTC
CDR3: CSGASPDEQFF
J: TRBJ2-1
size: once
V: TRBV20-1
D: -

DNA: TGTGCCAGCAGCTTAGCGTCGGTAAACAATGAGCAGTTCTTC
CDR3: CASSLASVNNEQFF
J: TRBJ2-1
size: -
V: TRBV7-2
D: -

DNA: TGTGCCAGCAGCTCCGTCGGACAGGCAACCAGTCTAGCCAAAAACATTCAGTACTTC
CDR3: CASSSVGQATSLAKNIQYF
J: TRBJ2-4
size: -
V: TRBV7-9
D: TRBD1

DNA: TGTGCCAGCAGGGAATGGGGAGCCAACACTGAAGCTTTCTTT
CDR3: CASREWGANTEAFF
J: TRBJ1-1
size: -
V: TRBV3-1
D: -

DNA: TGTGCCAGCAGTTCGCCCAGGATCTACGAGCAGTACTTC
CDR3: CASSSPRIYEQYF
J: TRBJ2-7
size: -
V: TRBV27
D: -

DNA: TGTGCCAGCAGTTTCGAGGCGCAGTATTTT
CDR3: CASSFEAQYF
J: TRBJ2-3
size: -
V: TRBV12-3/TRBV12-4
D: -